The 29 T cell receptor beta chains below come from one sample, sequenced in a study of cytomegalovirus exposure and HLA in healthy donors (dated by TCRdb to about 2017). Library creation used the immunoSEQ multiplex PCR assay. For the multiplex PCR, a mixture combining 60 forward primers for TCR Vbeta segments and 13 reverse primers for TCR Jbeta segments was used. TCRdb re-hosts the immuneACCESS table, in-frame sequences only. Its copies lack some clones; in the studies checked, an unresolved V gene accounts for under half of them, and the cause for the rest is not known. This sample has around 120,000 clones in its table, and around 74% of those were observed once. The ten largest clones represent around 30% of the sample. The sequenced sample was PBMCs. These receptors all stem from a man between 60 and 75 years old in good health and CMV-seropositive.

V is TRBV10-3 and J is TRBJ2-7; 10 bases match TRBD1. The length of the CDR3 is 16 residues. With V trimmed by 3 bases and J by 5 bases, 10 bases remained unmatched. Germline V CDR1 and CDR2: ENHRY, SYGVKD. CDR3 bases: TGTGCCATCAGTGAAGTGTCCGGGACAGGGGTCGACGAGCAGTACTTC. Translating gives CAISEVSGTGVDEQYF.

The sample holds one count of this clone. J is TRBJ2-2 and V is TRBV2; 16 bases are shared with TRBD2. CDR1 is SNHLY, CDR2 FYNNEI, per germline. The CDR3 is 18 amino acids. Losses at the gene ends were 6 bases for V and 4 bases for J; bases not matched to a gene: 8. The CDR3 coding sequence is TGTGCCAGCAGCGGGGGACTAGCGGGGGGGCCGGGCACCGGGGAGCTGTTTTTT. Translating gives CASSGGLAGGPGTGELFF.

J is TRBJ1-3 and V is TRBV13; a weak D match, TRBD1 (6 bases). The V gene's germline CDR1 is PRHDT and CDR2 FYEKMQ (reference sequence). V dropped 5 bases and J dropped 0 bases, with 11 bases sitting between them. The CDR3 extends over 15 amino acids. CDR3 loop: CASSPGTNSGNTIYF. The CDR3 nucleotides are TGTGCCAGCAGCCCCGGGACAAACTCTGGAAACACCATATATTTT.

J is TRBJ2-1 and V is TRBV29-1; the match to TRBD2 covers 8 bases. Looked up from germline, CDR1 is SQVTM and CDR2 is ANQGSEA. There are 15 residues in the CDR3. V lost 6 bases and J lost 0; bases outside the gene matches: 7. The DNA of the CDR3 is TGCAGCGTAAATAGCGGGATAGGCTCCTACAATGAGCAGTTCTTC. Protein: CSVNSGIGSYNEQFF.

This chain uses TRBV2 with TRBJ2-7, with 8 bases lining up with TRBD1. The V gene's germline CDR1 is SNHLY and CDR2 FYNNEI. Losses at the gene ends were 7 bases for V and 4 bases for J; bases not matched to a gene: 6. The CDR3 contains 13 residues. CDR3 in amino acids: CASNSGGRYEQYF. The CDR3 region has the DNA TGTGCCAGCAACTCAGGGGGCAGGTACGAGCAGTACTTC.

V gene TRBV28 combines with J gene TRBJ2-1; maybe TRBD1 (5 bases). V lost 5 bases to trimming and J lost 6 bases, with 23 bases between them. Germline V lookup: CDR1 MDHEN, CDR2 SYDVKM. The CDR3 extends over 17 amino acids. CDR3 sequence (DNA): TGTGCCAGCAGTCCCCTTATTAGGACATTTGGCCCCAATGAGCAGTTCTTC. Its translation is CASSPLIRTFGPNEQFF.

The J gene is TRBJ2-7, the V gene TRBV4-1, with 11 bases identical to TRBD2. CDR3 length: 14 amino acids. Germline V CDR1 and CDR2: MGHRA, YSYEKL. V was clipped by 3 bases and J by 4 bases; unmatched bases: 2. CDR3 DNA sequence: TGCGCCAGCAGCCAGTTAGCGGGAGGGTACGAGCAGTACTTC. The encoded protein is CASSQLAGGYEQYF.

The V call is TRBV6-5, the J call TRBJ2-7; a weak D match, TRBD2 (5 bases). Germline V gene data show CDR1 as MNHEY and CDR2 as SVGAGI. The CDR3 runs to 13 residues. V gave up 6 bases and J gave up 7 bases, with 16 bases separating them. In DNA form, the CDR3 reads TGTGCCAGCAGCCCAAGAGGGTTGTGGGAGCAGTACTTC. This translates into CASSPRGLWEQYF.

Note on this clone: The same CDR3 can be traced to other DNA sequences in this sample. Here the CDR3 reads CASPGPGVETQYF. The CDR3 coding sequence is TGTGCTAGCCCGGGACCAGGGGTAGAGACCCAGTACTTC. J is TRBJ2-5 and V is TRBV2; tentatively, D is TRBD1 (6 bases). The CDR3 is 13 residues long. Germline CDR1 SNHLY, CDR2 FYNNEI.

The genes are TRBV30 and TRBJ1-4; no reliable D call. The CDR3 has 14 residues. In germline, CDR1 is GTSNPN, CDR2 SVGIG (reference sequence). V was clipped by 2 bases and J by 4 bases, with 11 bases between them. Written as DNA, the CDR3 is TGTGCCTGGAGTCGTGGACTTAATAATGAAAAACTGTTTTTT. Encoded protein: CAWSRGLNNEKLFF.

This chain links TRBV7-8 with TRBJ2-4, with a tentative D call TRBD1 (6 bases). The CDR3 has 17 amino acids. Germline assignment: CDR1 SGHVS and CDR2 FQNEAQ. With 2 bases removed from V and 7 bases from J, the gap between germline ends came to 21 bases. For the CDR3, the DNA is TGTGCCAGCAGCTTAAGGGACACCCGAGCGTCAGCGAACATTCAGTACTTC. This translates into CASSLRDTRASANIQYF.

The CDR3: CASRTGAFRAFF. Here the CDR3 DNA reads TGTGCCAGCAGAACAGGAGCCTTTCGGGCTTTCTTT. This sequence joins TRBV6-1 and TRBJ1-1; D may be TRBD1 (5 bases). The germline CDR1 and CDR2 sequences are MNHNS and SASEGT. Trimming shortened V by 6 bases and J by 11 bases, and 16 bases separated the two germline ends. The CDR3 totals 12 residues.

The chain recombines TRBV30 with TRBJ1-5; 10 bases line up with TRBD1. Germline V CDR1 and CDR2: GTSNPN, SVGIG (reference sequence). This CDR3 contains 14 residues. V trimming: 5 bases; J trimming: 2 bases; junction bases outside the gene matches: 3. The CDR3 DNA is TGTGCCTGGGGGACAGGGGAGGGCAATCAGCCCCAGCATTTT. Protein product: CAWGTGEGNQPQHF.

This chain joins TRBV5-1 and TRBJ1-4; no definite D call. Germline CDR1 is SGHRS and CDR2 is YFSETQ. This CDR3 spans 16 amino acids. V gave up 0 bases and J gave up 3 bases, with 12 bases separating them. The CDR3 nucleotides read TGCGCCAGCAGCTTGGGAGGGTCGGGATCTAATGAAAAACTGTTTTTT. This codes for CASSLGGSGSNEKLFF.

The chain has TRBV5-1 and TRBJ2-7, with unresolved D. This CDR3 contains 13 residues. CDR1 is SGHRS and CDR2 is YFSETQ in the germline V gene. V was trimmed by 3 bases and J by 6 bases, leaving 13 bases between them. The CDR3 region is CASSSHEAGEQYF. DNA of the CDR3: TGCGCCAGCAGCTCTCATGAGGCTGGCGAGCAGTACTTC.

This chain links TRBV11-2 with TRBJ2-3; D possibly corresponds to TRBD2 (7 bases). V shed 0 bases and J shed 4 bases, with 17 bases lying between them. Per the germline V gene, CDR1 is SGHAT and CDR2 is FQNNGV. The CDR3 contains 17 residues. CDR3 amino acids: CASSLDMGGGASDTQYF. Here the CDR3 DNA reads TGTGCCAGCAGCTTAGATATGGGAGGGGGGGCCTCAGATACGCAGTATTTT.

The chain combines TRBV5-8 with TRBJ1-1; 7 bases are shared with TRBD1. This CDR3 contains 15 residues. Germline V gene sequence: CDR1 SGHTS, CDR2 YDEGEE. The junction had 3 bases not matched to a gene; V was cut back by 0 bases and J by 1 base. CDR3 in amino acids: CASSLGQGWNTEAFF. The CDR3, as DNA: TGTGCCAGCAGCTTGGGACAGGGATGGAACACTGAAGCTTTCTTT.

V usage is TRBV10-3 and J usage is TRBJ2-6; D is unclear. Germline CDR1 and CDR2: ENHRY and SYGVKD. CDR3 length: 14 amino acids. Trimming took off 2 bases at V and 4 bases at J, with 6 bases between the two ends. CDR3 residues: CAISESLGANVLTF. CDR3 bases: TGTGCCATCAGTGAGAGCTTGGGGGCCAACGTCCTGACTTTC.

The chain is built from TRBV2 and TRBJ1-5; a weak D match, TRBD1 (6 bases). This CDR3 has 13 amino acids. The germline CDR1 and CDR2 sequences are SNHLY and FYNNEI. With 5 bases removed from V and 8 bases from J, the gap between germline ends came to 13 bases. The CDR3 region is CASSNQGMEPQHF. In nucleotides, the CDR3 is TGTGCCAGCAGTAATCAGGGGATGGAGCCCCAGCATTTT.

The chain uses TRBV11-2 and TRBJ2-2; TRBD2 matches 8 bases. Germline V gives CDR1 SGHAT, CDR2 FQNNGV. J lost 1 base, V lost 5 bases, and 3 bases had no gene match. The CDR3 extends over 15 amino acids. The CDR3 region has the DNA TGTGCCAGCAGCCGTGCGGGGGGGAACACCGGGGAGCTGTTTTTT. Its protein product is CASSRAGGNTGELFF.

This chain joins TRBV6-5 and TRBJ2-1; D remains unclear. The CDR3 length is 16 residues. Germline-derived CDR1 and CDR2 are MNHEY and SVGAGI. The germline V and J ends were trimmed by 0 bases and 0 bases, with 9 bases remaining between them. The CDR3 loop reads CASSYSKTSSYNEQFF. Written as DNA, the CDR3 is TGTGCCAGCAGTTACTCAAAGACAAGCTCCTACAATGAGCAGTTCTTC.

The chain links TRBV15 to TRBJ1-1; 8 bases map to TRBD1. In germline, CDR1 is LNHNV, CDR2 YYDKDF (reference sequence). CDR3 size: 14 residues. The ends lost 5 bases at V and 5 bases at J; junction bases unmatched: 7. The CDR3 reads CATSAQGANTEAFF. For the CDR3, the DNA is TGTGCCACCAGCGCTCAGGGGGCGAATACTGAAGCTTTCTTT.

The chain recombines TRBV10-3 with TRBJ1-1, with D tentatively TRBD1 (5 bases). This CDR3 has 14 amino acids. Trimming left V 6 bases short and J 1 base short, with 12 bases between. CDR1 and CDR2 from the germline V gene are ENHRY and SYGVKD. DNA for the CDR3: TGTGCCATCAGCGACTTAGACAGGAACACTGAAGCTTTCTTT. It yields the protein CAISDLDRNTEAFF.

CDR3 sequence: CASSVLMNTGELFF. Here the CDR3 DNA reads TGCGCCAGCAGTGTCCTTATGAACACCGGGGAGCTGTTTTTT. The chain employs TRBV10-2 and TRBJ2-2; D not certain. The V end lost 4 bases, the J end lost 1 base, and 7 bases lay between the germline ends. The CDR3 extends over 14 amino acids. Germline assignment: CDR1 WSHSY and CDR2 SAAADI.

The chain is built from TRBV29-1 and TRBJ2-2, with 11 positions matching TRBD2. This CDR3 contains 14 residues. V lost 7 bases to trimming and J lost 5 bases; unmatched junction nucleotides: 6. The V gene's germline CDR1 is SQVTM and CDR2 ANQGSEA. Written as DNA, the CDR3 is TGCAGCGCGGGGACTAGCGGAGGTACCGGGGAGCTGTTTTTT. This translates into CSAGTSGGTGELFF.

The chain carries TRBV19 and TRBJ1-1; no firm D call. The CDR3 contains 14 residues. Looked up from germline, CDR1 is LNHDA and CDR2 is SQIVND (reference sequence). Trimming cost V 3 bases and J 0 bases, with 8 bases left between them. The CDR3 protein is CASSILRMNTEAFF. The DNA for the CDR3 is TGTGCCAGTAGTATTCTGCGCATGAACACTGAAGCTTTCTTT.

The table lists this clone with a few counts. J is TRBJ2-3 and V is TRBV2, with D possibly TRBD2 on 6 matching bases. The V end lost 5 bases, the J end lost 2 bases, and 17 bases lay between the germline ends. There are 16 residues in the CDR3. Germline V gives CDR1 SNHLY, CDR2 FYNNEI. CDR3 region: CASSYDLSGTTDTQYF. The CDR3 DNA sequence: TGTGCCAGCAGTTACGACCTTAGCGGAACCACAGATACGCAGTATTTT.

The chain links TRBV9 to TRBJ2-2; 11 bases are a match to TRBD2. V shed 7 bases, J shed 4 bases, and the junction held 6 bases outside the gene matches. Germline values: CDR1 SGDLS, CDR2 YYNGEE. This CDR3 contains 15 residues. The CDR3: CASSLGLAVTGELFF. For the CDR3, the DNA is TGTGCCAGCTCGTTGGGACTAGCGGTCACCGGGGAGCTGTTTTTT.

This clone showed up just a few times. This sequence joins TRBV6-6 and TRBJ1-4; 12 bases map to TRBD1. Germline-derived CDR1 and CDR2 are MNHNY and SVGAGI (reference sequence). The V and J ends lost 8 bases and 3 bases, in that order; junction bases with no gene match: 4. The CDR3 is made up of 15 amino acids. The chain's CDR3 is CASGTGGLANEKLFF. Here the CDR3 DNA reads TGTGCCAGCGGGACAGGGGGCTTGGCTAATGAAAAACTGTTTTTT.